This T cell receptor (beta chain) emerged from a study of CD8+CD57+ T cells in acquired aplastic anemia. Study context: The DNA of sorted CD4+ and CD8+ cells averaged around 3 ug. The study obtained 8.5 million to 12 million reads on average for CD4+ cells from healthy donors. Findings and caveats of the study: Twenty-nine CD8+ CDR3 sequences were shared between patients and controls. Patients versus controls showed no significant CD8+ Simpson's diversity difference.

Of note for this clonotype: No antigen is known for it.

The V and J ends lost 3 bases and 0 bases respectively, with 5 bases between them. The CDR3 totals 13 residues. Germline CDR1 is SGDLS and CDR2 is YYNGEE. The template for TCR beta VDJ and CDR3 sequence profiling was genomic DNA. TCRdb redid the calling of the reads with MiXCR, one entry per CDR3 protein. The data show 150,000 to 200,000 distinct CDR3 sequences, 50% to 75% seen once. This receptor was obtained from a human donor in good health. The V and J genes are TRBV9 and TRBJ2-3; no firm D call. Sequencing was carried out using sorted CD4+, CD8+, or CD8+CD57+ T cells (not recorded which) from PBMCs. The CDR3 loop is CASSAPSTDTQYF. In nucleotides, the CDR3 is TGTGCCAGCAGCGCACCTAGCACAGATACGCAGTATTTT.